This T cell receptor (beta chain) comes out of a study of shared clonotypes between healthy human individuals. General study points: Sequencing depth was expected to influence donor clonotype sharing.

It was into CD45RA+ naive and CD45RA-negative memory subsets that the CD4+ cells were split. On this clone: Its specificity is not known.

The data were produced by immunoSEQ multiplex PCR, yet TCRdb's version contains in-frame clones alone and is incomplete. The sample contains some 2,500,000 clones, about nine tenths of which appear only once. Trimming at V came to 5 bases and at J to 2 bases, leaving 6 bases not matched to a gene. Germline V CDR1 and CDR2: SEHNR, FQNEAQ (reference sequence). This CDR3 spans 16 amino acids. Sequenced sample: naive CD4+ T cells from PBMCs. Subset: CD45RA+ positively selected. The chain combines TRBV7-9 with TRBJ2-7; TRBD2 matches 13 bases. The receptor was isolated from a man between 18 and 29 years old in good health. Some clones in this sample may be carry-over from other donors' samples. For the CDR3, the DNA is TGTGCCAGCAGCCAGGGACTAGCGGGACCCCCCTACGAGCAGTACTTC. Encoded protein: CASSQGLAGPPYEQYF.